The 14 T cell receptor beta chains given below trace back to one sample, sequenced in a study of T-cell reconstitution after alpha-beta-depleted transplantation in children. Construction of the TCRbeta library involved unique molecular identifiers. MiXCR, applied by TCRdb to the PCR reads, yields one record per CDR3 protein. The table lists roughly 120,000 distinct CDR3 sequences, under 30% of them singletons. The specimen was PBMCs, mostly from graft donor cells, collected 180 days after TCRalphabeta/CD19-depleted stem cell transplant. The origin of the receptors is a male patient between 2 and 10 years old who had a stem cell transplant for chronic granulomatous disease, so the T cells may come from the graft donor.

This clonotype was detected ten times or more. The chain joins TRBV20-1 to TRBJ2-5; D may be TRBD2 (6 bases). Between the trimmed V and J ends, which lost 5 bases and 2 bases, there was a span of 6 bases. The CDR3 is made up of 11 amino acids. CDR1 is DFQATT, CDR2 SNEGSKA, per germline (reference sequence). The CDR3 nucleotides are TGCAGTGCTGCGGGACAAGAGACCCAGTACTTC. Translation gives CSAAGQETQYF.

This clonotype was detected a few times. V usage is TRBV20-1 and J usage is TRBJ2-5; D may be TRBD1 (5 bases). Germline CDR1 and CDR2: DFQATT and SNEGSKA (reference sequence). The ends were cut back, 3 bases at V and 3 bases at J, with 11 bases in the middle. There are 13 residues in the CDR3. DNA of the CDR3: TGCAGTGCTAGTGCAGGGAATAAAGAGACCCAGTACTTC. This encodes CSASAGNKETQYF.

There are a few counts of this clonotype. The rearrangement links TRBV20-1 to TRBJ2-7; TRBD2 might be the D (5 bases). The V end lost 0 bases, the J end lost 3 bases, and 12 bases lay between the germline ends. The germline V gene has CDR1 DFQATT and CDR2 SNEGSKA (reference sequence). The CDR3 length is 14 residues. CDR3 nucleotide sequence: TGCAGTGCTAGAGATTCGCGGGCCCTCTACGAGCAGTACTTC. It is translated as CSARDSRALYEQYF.

This clonotype has only a few counts. The CDR3 nucleotides read TGTGCCATCAGTGACCAGGGTTTTGGCACAGATACGCAGTATTTT. Translating it yields CAISDQGFGTDTQYF. V gene TRBV10-3 combines with J gene TRBJ2-3, with D maybe TRBD1 (5 bases). This CDR3 region has 15 residues. V was trimmed by 3 bases and J by 1 base, leaving 11 bases between them. Germline values: CDR1 ENHRY, CDR2 SYGVKD.

This clonotype was observed at least ten times. The V and J genes are TRBV28 and TRBJ2-1, with 9 bases matching TRBD2. Germline CDR1 is MDHEN and CDR2 is SYDVKM. The junction had 11 bases not matched to a gene; V was cut back by 4 bases and J by 7 bases. The CDR3 has 16 amino acids. The CDR3 bases are TGTGCCAGCAGTTCACCTCTAGCGGGGAGTTTTAATGAGCAGTTCTTC. It yields the protein CASSSPLAGSFNEQFF.

The table lists this clonotype with a few counts. The V and J genes are TRBV9 and TRBJ2-6; a possible D gene is TRBD1 (6 bases). The V gene lost 6 bases and the J gene lost 0 bases, with 19 bases spanning the gap. This CDR3 contains 18 residues. Per germline, CDR1 SGDLS and CDR2 YYNGEE. CDR3: CASIRGGGLSSGANVLTF. For the CDR3, the DNA is TGTGCCAGCATCAGGGGTGGAGGTCTGAGCTCTGGGGCCAACGTCCTGACTTTC.

This clonotype was detected ten times or more. This rearrangement joins TRBV7-8 to TRBJ2-1; TRBD1 aligns across 9 bases. V shed 5 bases and J 4 bases; nucleotides not matched to a gene: 21. The CDR3 covers 20 residues. Germline CDR1 and CDR2: SGHVS and FQNEAQ. The CDR3, as DNA: TGTGCCAGCAGCCTAACCCAAGGGACAGGGACCCTAGCGGATTACAATGAGCAGTTCTTC. Its protein product is CASSLTQGTGTLADYNEQFF. The whole variable domain, remainder taken from reference TRBV7-8 and TRBJ2-1, is GAGVSQSPRYKVAKRGQDVALRCDPISGHVSLFWYQQALGQGPEFLTYFQNEAQLDKSGLPSDRFFAERPEGSVSTLKIQRTQQEDSAVYLCASSLTQGTGTLADYNEQFFGPGTRLTVL.

Remarks on this clonotype: A much larger clone is a single base away; this may be a read error. CDR3 loop: CASSQGRALPQHF. The CDR3 DNA reads as TGTGCCAGCAGCCAAGGGCGGGCCCTGCCCCAGCATTTT. The chain combines TRBV14 with TRBJ1-5; D not resolved. The V gene lost 1 base and the J gene lost 9 bases, with 10 bases spanning the gap. This CDR3 region has 13 residues. The germline V gene has CDR1 SGHDN and CDR2 FVKESK.

The chain combines TRBV7-6 with TRBJ2-1; no reliable D call. This CDR3 has 16 amino acids. The germline V gene has CDR1 SGHVS and CDR2 FNYEAQ. The V gene lost 2 bases and the J gene lost 5 bases, with 16 bases spanning the gap. CDR3 sequence: CASSLSETPSHNEQFF. The CDR3 DNA reads as TGTGCCAGCAGCTTAAGTGAGACACCGTCCCACAATGAGCAGTTCTTC.

This chain connects TRBV7-9 to TRBJ2-7, with TRBD2 matching 7 bases. The V gene end was trimmed by 10 bases and the J gene end by 2 bases; junction bases not matched to a gene: 11. This CDR3 has 14 residues. Germline V gene data show CDR1 as SEHNR and CDR2 as FQNEAQ (reference sequence). The chain's CDR3 is CAITASGGTYEQYF. For the CDR3, the DNA is TGTGCCATCACGGCTAGCGGAGGGACCTACGAGCAGTACTTC. Combining the CDR3 with reference TRBV7-9 and TRBJ2-7 gives the whole variable domain DTGVSQNPRHKITKRGQNVTFRCDPISEHNRLYWYRQTLGQGPEFLTYFQNEAQLEKSRLLSDRFSAERPKGSFSTLEIQRTEQGDSAMYLCAITASGGTYEQYFGPGTRLTVT.

This clonotype came up a few times. The chain recombines TRBV12-3 or TRBV12-4 with TRBJ2-7; D perhaps matches TRBD2 (6 bases). The CDR3 spans 14 residues. V lost 2 bases and J 7 bases, leaving 15 bases between the germline ends. The DNA for the CDR3 is TGTGCCAGCAGTTTACTAGCGCCCAAGGGAGAGCAGTACTTC. It yields the protein CASSLLAPKGEQYF.

This clonotype was observed many times. This chain connects TRBV3-1 to TRBJ2-2; D possibly corresponds to TRBD2 (6 bases). The CDR3 spans 14 residues. Trimming pared 1 base from V and 4 bases from J, leaving 7 bases between. In germline, CDR1 is LGHDT, CDR2 YNNKEL (reference sequence). Here the CDR3 reads CASSQVGSTGELFF. The CDR3 coding sequence is TGTGCCAGCAGCCAAGTCGGGAGCACCGGGGAGCTGTTTTTT. The full variable domain, with the rest looked up from reference TRBV3-1 and TRBJ2-2, is DTAVSQTPKYLVTQMGNDKSIKCEQNLGHDTMYWYKQDSKKFLKIMFSYNNKELIINETVPNRFSPKSPDKAHLNLHINSLELGDSAVYFCASSQVGSTGELFFGEGSRLTVL.

This clonotype was found many times. This chain links TRBV11-1 with TRBJ1-1, with 8 bases lining up with TRBD1. This CDR3 spans 20 amino acids. Germline V gives CDR1 SGHAT, CDR2 FQDESV (reference sequence). With 7 bases clipped from V and 2 bases from J, the junction kept 24 bases outside the gene matches. CDR3 nucleotide sequence: TGTGCCAGCATCGCCTACCGGGACAGGACCACTAGTGGGCCTAACACTGAAGCTTTCTTT. Amino acid sequence: CASIAYRDRTTSGPNTEAFF.

This clonotype was observed a handful of times. The chain uses TRBV12-3 or TRBV12-4 and TRBJ1-3, with a weak D call TRBD1 (5 bases). Trimming pared 4 bases from V and 0 bases from J, leaving 13 bases between. The CDR3 has 16 residues. The CDR3: CASSSPDRASGNTIYF. Here the CDR3 DNA reads TGTGCCAGCAGTTCGCCCGACAGAGCCTCTGGAAACACCATATATTTT.